The rows below give T cell receptor beta chains drawn from one sample of a study of blood T cell repertoires in COVID-19. Sequencing was performed with immunoSEQ multiplex PCR; in TCRdb, only in-frame clones are kept and a portion is missing. The table includes about 270,000 clones, around 85% detected once. Specimen: peripheral blood. The receptors originated from a woman aged 45 to 65 with active or convalescent COVID-19. The CDR3 runs from the conserved cysteine through the conserved F or W. Each record gives: CDR3 protein, CDR3 DNA, J gene, V gene, clone size, D gene. A D gene is named only where the DNA matches it firmly. A clone size is listed for some rows: how often the clone was seen (once, few, many), or a class if it is expanded.

cdr3_aa: CASSLGGGLAGSGWAKNIQYF
cdr3_nt: TGCGCCAGCAGCCTCGGAGGAGGACTAGCGGGATCGGGGTGGGCCAAAAACATTCAGTACTTC
j_call: TRBJ2-4
v_call: TRBV4-1
clone_size: NA
d_call: TRBD2

cdr3_aa: CASSGRRDRGKLSYGYTF
cdr3_nt: TGTGCCAGCAGTGGGCGCCGGGACAGGGGGAAGTTGAGTTATGGCTACACCTTC
j_call: TRBJ1-2
v_call: TRBV6-1
clone_size: NA
d_call: TRBD1

cdr3_aa: CSVVPSGRSTDTQYF
cdr3_nt: TGCAGCGTTGTCCCTAGCGGGAGGAGCACAGATACGCAGTATTTT
j_call: TRBJ2-3
v_call: TRBV29-1
clone_size: NA
d_call: TRBD2

cdr3_aa: CASSDQGKAGNTIYF
cdr3_nt: TGTGCCAGCTCGGACCAGGGCAAGGCTGGAAACACCATATATTTT
j_call: TRBJ1-3
v_call: TRBV18
clone_size: NA
d_call: NA

cdr3_aa: CASSLRGEQFF
cdr3_nt: TGTGCCAGCAGCTTGAGAGGTGAGCAGTTCTTC
j_call: TRBJ2-1
v_call: TRBV5-4
clone_size: few
d_call: NA

cdr3_aa: CASSPGQAPGELFF
cdr3_nt: TGTGCCAGCAGCCCCGGACAGGCCCCCGGGGAGCTGTTTTTT
j_call: TRBJ2-2
v_call: TRBV11-3
clone_size: NA
d_call: TRBD1

cdr3_aa: CASSQDRGGQTEAFF
cdr3_nt: TGTGCCAGCAGCCAAGATAGAGGGGGCCAGACTGAAGCTTTCTTT
j_call: TRBJ1-1
v_call: TRBV3-1/TRBV3-2
clone_size: NA
d_call: TRBD1

cdr3_aa: CASSLWAAGELFF
cdr3_nt: TGTGCCAGCAGCTTATGGGCAGCAGGGGAGCTGTTTTTT
j_call: TRBJ2-2
v_call: TRBV12-3/TRBV12-4
clone_size: many
d_call: NA

cdr3_aa: CASSQETGYYGYTF
cdr3_nt: TGTGCCAGCAGCCAAGAGACAGGTTACTATGGCTACACCTTC
j_call: TRBJ1-2
v_call: TRBV14
clone_size: NA
d_call: NA

cdr3_aa: CASSQGRKAFF
cdr3_nt: TGTGCCAGCAGCCAAGGGCGGAAAGCTTTCTTT
j_call: TRBJ1-1
v_call: TRBV3-1/TRBV3-2
clone_size: NA
d_call: NA

cdr3_aa: CASSVEGGPTYEQYF
cdr3_nt: TGTGCCAGCAGCGTAGAGGGGGGGCCCACCTACGAGCAGTACTTC
j_call: TRBJ2-7
v_call: TRBV9
clone_size: once
d_call: NA

cdr3_aa: CASSDGFQNSPLHF
cdr3_nt: TGTGCCAGCAGCGACGGGTTTCAAAATTCACCCCTCCACTTT
j_call: TRBJ1-6
v_call: TRBV5-6
clone_size: NA
d_call: NA

cdr3_aa: CASSLASTPGLGNTIYF
cdr3_nt: TGTGCCAGCAGCTTAGCATCCACGCCAGGGTTGGGAAACACCATATATTTT
j_call: TRBJ1-3
v_call: TRBV7-2
clone_size: once
d_call: NA

cdr3_aa: CAAKGREWMGELFF
cdr3_nt: TGTGCCGCTAAAGGGCGGGAGTGGATGGGGGAGCTGTTTTTT
j_call: TRBJ2-2
v_call: TRBV6-5
clone_size: NA
d_call: TRBD2

cdr3_aa: CATSMSRLQFPYF
cdr3_nt: TGTGCCACCAGCATGTCCCGACTGCAGTTTCCGTACTTC
j_call: TRBJ2-4
v_call: TRBV15
clone_size: NA
d_call: NA

cdr3_aa: CASSPVGQGNTEAFF
cdr3_nt: TGTGCCAGCTCACCGGTGGGACAAGGGAACACTGAAGCTTTCTTT
j_call: TRBJ1-1
v_call: TRBV18
clone_size: few
d_call: NA

cdr3_aa: CASSLNRGKGNTEAFF
cdr3_nt: TGCGCCAGCAGCTTAAACAGGGGTAAAGGGAACACTGAAGCTTTCTTT
j_call: TRBJ1-1
v_call: TRBV5-1
clone_size: NA
d_call: TRBD1

cdr3_aa: CASSLGVAGLNTGELFF
cdr3_nt: TGTGCCAGCAGCTTAGGAGTTGCAGGTTTAAACACCGGGGAGCTGTTTTTT
j_call: TRBJ2-2
v_call: TRBV11-2
clone_size: NA
d_call: NA

cdr3_aa: CASSLYGPVGAPQYF
cdr3_nt: TGTGCCAGCAGTTTATATGGGCCAGTTGGTGCACCCCAGTACTTC
j_call: TRBJ2-5
v_call: TRBV28
clone_size: NA
d_call: NA

cdr3_aa: CASSYGRVSAGTEAFF
cdr3_nt: TGTGCCAGCAGTTACGGCAGGGTATCTGCCGGCACTGAAGCTTTCTTT
j_call: TRBJ1-1
v_call: TRBV6-5
clone_size: few
d_call: NA

cdr3_aa: CASSLEARDLSSYSPLHF
cdr3_nt: TGCGCCAGCAGCTTGGAGGCCCGGGATCTCAGCTCTTATTCACCCCTCCACTTT
j_call: TRBJ1-6
v_call: TRBV5-1
clone_size: once
d_call: NA

cdr3_aa: CASSPPSGATDEQFF
cdr3_nt: TGTGCCAGCTCACCACCTAGCGGGGCTACGGATGAGCAGTTCTTC
j_call: TRBJ2-1
v_call: TRBV18
clone_size: NA
d_call: TRBD2

cdr3_aa: CASSDDGLPAAYGYTF
cdr3_nt: TGTGCCAGCAGTGACGACGGCCTTCCGGCGGCGTATGGCTACACCTTC
j_call: TRBJ1-2
v_call: TRBV2
clone_size: NA
d_call: NA

cdr3_aa: CASSIFGGSEGYTF
cdr3_nt: TGTGCCAGTAGTATTTTTGGGGGCTCGGAAGGCTACACCTTC
j_call: TRBJ1-2
v_call: TRBV19
clone_size: NA
d_call: NA

cdr3_aa: CASSPLSAGGSTGELFF
cdr3_nt: TGTGCCAGCTCACCTCTTTCCGCGGGAGGCTCCACCGGGGAGCTGTTTTTT
j_call: TRBJ2-2
v_call: TRBV18
clone_size: NA
d_call: TRBD2

cdr3_aa: CASSRGSGLAGTDTQYF
cdr3_nt: TGTGCCAGCAGCCGCGGGTCTGGACTAGCGGGCACAGATACGCAGTATTTT
j_call: TRBJ2-3
v_call: TRBV5-4
clone_size: NA
d_call: TRBD2

cdr3_aa: CASTGSPSQPQHF
cdr3_nt: TGTGCCAGCACTGGGAGCCCTAGTCAGCCCCAGCATTTT
j_call: TRBJ1-5
v_call: TRBV2
clone_size: NA
d_call: NA